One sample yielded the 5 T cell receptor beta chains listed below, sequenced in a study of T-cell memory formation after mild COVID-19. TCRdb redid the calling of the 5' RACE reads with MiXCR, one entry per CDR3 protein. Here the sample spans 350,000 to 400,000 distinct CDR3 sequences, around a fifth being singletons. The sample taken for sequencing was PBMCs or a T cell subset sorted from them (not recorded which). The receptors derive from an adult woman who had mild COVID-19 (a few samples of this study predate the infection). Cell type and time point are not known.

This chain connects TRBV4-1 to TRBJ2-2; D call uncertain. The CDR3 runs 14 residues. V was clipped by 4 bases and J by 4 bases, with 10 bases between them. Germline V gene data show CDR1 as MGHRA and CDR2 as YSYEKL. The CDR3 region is CASSRSAATGELFF. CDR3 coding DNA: TGCGCCAGCAGCCGGAGTGCGGCCACCGGGGAGCTGTTTTTT.

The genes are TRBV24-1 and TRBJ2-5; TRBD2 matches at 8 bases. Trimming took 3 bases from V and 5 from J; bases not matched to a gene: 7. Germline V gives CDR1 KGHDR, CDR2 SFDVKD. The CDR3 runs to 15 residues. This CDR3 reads CATSDRGLVLETQYF. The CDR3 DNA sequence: TGTGCCACCAGTGATAGGGGACTAGTTCTTGAGACCCAGTACTTC.

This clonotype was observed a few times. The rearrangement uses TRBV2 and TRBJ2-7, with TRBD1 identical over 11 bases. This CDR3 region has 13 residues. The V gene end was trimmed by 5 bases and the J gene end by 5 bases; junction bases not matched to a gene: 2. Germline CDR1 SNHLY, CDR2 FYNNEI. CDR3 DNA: TGTGCCAGCAGTCGGGACAGGGGGAACGAGCAGTACTTC. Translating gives CASSRDRGNEQYF.

In DNA, the CDR3 is TGTGCCAGCAGTCGGACAGGGAACCCCGAAGCTTTCTTT. This gives the protein CASSRTGNPEAFF. V is TRBV6-1 and J is TRBJ1-1; 8 positions match TRBD1. The germline gives CDR1 MNHNS, CDR2 SASEGT. The CDR3 runs 13 residues. V dropped 5 bases and J dropped 8; count of bases not matched to a gene: 7.

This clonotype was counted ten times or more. The CDR3 DNA is TGTGCCAGCAGCTCCAGACTAGCGGGGGGAAGACTCAACACCGGGGAGCTGTTTTTT. Protein sequence: CASSSRLAGGRLNTGELFF. The genes are TRBV7-8 and TRBJ2-2; 13 positions agree with TRBD2. Germline values: CDR1 SGHVS, CDR2 FQNEAQ. The J segment lost 2 bases and the V segment lost 4 bases, leaving 10 bases of the junction unmatched. This CDR3 region has 19 residues.